This is a list of T cell receptor beta chains from one sample in a study of T cells after posttransplantation cyclophosphamide. The protocol was immunoSEQ multiplex PCR, while the TCRdb copy is restricted to in-frame clones and leaves out a portion. The sample consists of 7,500 to 10,000 clones, 80% to 90% of them appearing once. Sequenced here: PBMCs, sampled roughly 460 days after allogeneic stem cell transplant with calcineurin inhibitor and methotrexate. The origin of the receptors is a male patient aged 45-59 years who received an allogeneic stem cell transplant from an unrelated donor, was CMV-positive, and had chronic GVHD only. Some T cells may possibly be graft donor cells. Each CDR3 is given with its conserved first and last residue. The D gene is left open where the match is weak. The size field is filled for only some rows; it gives once, few, many or a size class.

>TRBJ2-7|TRBV12-5|-|-|12
CASEGDSYEQYF
TGTGCTAGTGAGGGGGACTCCTACGAGCAGTACTTC
>TRBJ1-6|TRBV9|TRBD1|once|15
CASSAEGQGNSPLHF
TGTGCCAGCAGCGCGGAGGGACAGGGGAATTCACCCCTCCACTTT
>TRBJ1-3|TRBV19|TRBD1|-|14
CASSPGGKGNTIYF
TGTGCCAGTAGTCCAGGGGGCAAGGGAAACACCATATATTTT
>TRBJ1-5|TRBV28|-|-|17
CASSSAIRGPSNQPQHF
TGTGCCAGCAGTTCCGCAATAAGGGGCCCTAGCAATCAGCCCCAGCATTTT
>TRBJ1-5|TRBV18|-|-|13
CASSPGRDQPQHF
TGTGCCAGCTCACCAGGGCGGGATCAGCCCCAGCATTTT
>TRBJ2-7|TRBV15|TRBD1|-|11
CATGGTYEQYF
TGTGCTACAGGGGGCACCTACGAGCAGTACTTC
>TRBJ1-2|TRBV11-3|TRBD1|-|15
CASSQRTGGADGYTF
TGTGCCAGCAGCCAGAGGACAGGGGGCGCGGATGGCTACACCTTC
>TRBJ2-7|TRBV6-6|TRBD1|-|13
CASKGTGVFEQYF
TGTGCCAGCAAAGGGACAGGGGTTTTCGAGCAGTACTTC
>TRBJ2-1|TRBV7-3|TRBD2|once|15
CASSLRLAGGIEQFF
TGTGCCAGCAGCCTTCGACTAGCTGGAGGAATTGAGCAGTTCTTC
>TRBJ2-6|TRBV9|TRBD1|-|17
CASSVETGAPGANVLTF
TGTGCCAGCAGCGTTGAGACAGGGGCGCCTGGGGCCAACGTCCTGACTTTC
>TRBJ2-1|TRBV28|TRBD2|-|15
CASTPPGLASNEQFF
TGTGCCAGCACCCCGCCGGGACTAGCAAGCAATGAGCAGTTCTTC
>TRBJ2-1|TRBV2|-|-|14
CASRALGGRNEQFF
TGTGCCAGCAGGGCCTTAGGGGGTCGGAATGAGCAGTTCTTC
>TRBJ1-1|TRBV4-1|TRBD1|once|14
CASSQQGVGTEAFF
TGCGCCAGCAGCCAACAGGGGGTAGGCACTGAAGCTTTCTTT
>TRBJ1-1|TRBV7-9|TRBD1|few|15
CASSPLGTGVTEAFF
TGTGCCAGCAGCCCTCTCGGGACAGGGGTGACTGAAGCTTTCTTT
>TRBJ2-1|TRBV7-2|TRBD2|-|15
CASSRLAGVGNEQFF
TGTGCCAGCAGCCGACTAGCGGGAGTAGGCAATGAGCAGTTCTTC
>TRBJ2-3|TRBV9|-|once|13
CASSPIPTDTQYF
TGTGCCAGCAGCCCTATCCCCACAGATACGCAGTATTTT
>TRBJ2-5|TRBV18|TRBD2|-|15
CARKRLAGPRETQYF
TGTGCCAGAAAGAGACTAGCGGGCCCTCGGGAGACCCAGTACTTC
>TRBJ1-5|TRBV19|-|few|14
CASSPGEIHQPQHF
TGTGCCAGTAGTCCGGGGGAGATTCATCAGCCCCAGCATTTT
>TRBJ2-7|TRBV5-4|-|-|15
CASSLRLGAGNEQYF
TGTGCCAGCAGCTTGCGTTTGGGGGCGGGTAACGAGCAGTACTTC
>TRBJ1-2|TRBV6-5|-|-|14
CASRPPIGDYGYTF
TGTGCCAGCAGGCCGCCAATAGGGGACTATGGCTACACCTTC
>TRBJ2-7|TRBV28|TRBD2|once|17
CASSSLGLAGDKYEQYF
TGTGCCAGCAGTTCCTTAGGGCTAGCGGGAGATAAGTACGAGCAGTACTTC
>TRBJ1-2|TRBV7-9|TRBD1|-|15
CASSYGQAASGGYTF
TGTGCCAGCAGTTATGGACAGGCTGCCTCGGGTGGCTACACCTTC
>TRBJ2-7|TRBV6-1|-|-|16
CASSELPGGRGYEQYF
TGTGCCAGCAGTGAATTACCCGGGGGCAGGGGGTACGAGCAGTACTTC
>TRBJ2-3|TRBV29-1|-|-|13
CSVDATRTDTQYF
TGCAGCGTTGACGCGACTCGCACAGATACGCAGTATTTT
>TRBJ1-3|TRBV5-6|-|once|16
CASSAGPSRWGNTIYF
TGTGCCAGCAGCGCGGGCCCCAGCCGTTGGGGAAACACCATATATTTT
>TRBJ1-1|TRBV18|TRBD1|-|13
CASSPPSRGQAFF
TGTGCCAGCTCACCACCCTCCAGGGGGCAAGCTTTCTTT
>TRBJ1-1|TRBV10-3|-|-|13
CATLAGGNTEAFF
TGTGCCACCTTAGCGGGGGGCAACACTGAAGCTTTCTTT
>TRBJ2-5|TRBV27|-|-|14
CASSRSGFGETQYF
TGTGCCAGCAGTAGGTCAGGGTTTGGAGAGACCCAGTACTTC
>TRBJ2-7|TRBV5-8|-|-|13
CASSLQQGYEQYF
TGTGCCAGCAGCTTACAACAGGGCTACGAGCAGTACTTC
>TRBJ2-3|TRBV7-9|-|-|16
CASSLAFSGATDTQYF
TGTGCCAGCAGCTTAGCCTTCAGCGGAGCCACAGATACGCAGTATTTT
>TRBJ2-1|TRBV5-1|TRBD1|-|13
CASLRDRGEEQFF
TGCGCCAGCCTCCGGGACAGGGGTGAGGAGCAGTTCTTC
>TRBJ2-7|TRBV5-4|TRBD1|-|11
CASSSGGEQYF
TGTGCCAGCAGCTCAGGGGGAGAGCAGTACTTC
>TRBJ2-7|TRBV6-5|TRBD2|-|14
CASSYLAGGYEQYF
TGTGCCAGCAGTTACCTAGCGGGAGGGTACGAGCAGTACTTC
>TRBJ2-3|TRBV7-2|-|-|11
CASSLSDTQYF
TGTGCCAGCAGCTTAAGCGATACGCAGTATTTT
>TRBJ1-5|TRBV28|-|-|15
CASSALDSSYQPQHF
TGTGCCAGCAGTGCGCTCGACAGTAGTTATCAGCCCCAGCATTTT
>TRBJ2-3|TRBV19|TRBD2|-|19
CASSTLWLAGGPSTDTQYF
TGTGCCAGTAGCACCCTGTGGCTAGCGGGGGGGCCGTCGACAGATACGCAGTATTTT
>TRBJ2-7|TRBV11-3|TRBD2|-|15
CASSSAGEGAYEQYF
TGTGCCAGCAGCTCCGCGGGGGAGGGAGCCTACGAGCAGTACTTC
>TRBJ1-6|TRBV13|-|-|18
CASSLRQGGSSYNSPLHF
TGTGCCAGCAGCTTACGGCAGGGAGGGAGTTCCTATAATTCACCCCTCCACTTT
>TRBJ2-1|TRBV28|TRBD2|once|15
CASSSGLAVYNEQFF
TGTGCCAGCAGCTCGGGACTAGCGGTGTACAATGAGCAGTTCTTC
>TRBJ1-4|TRBV2|TRBD1|-|15
CASSHAGTGNEKLFF
TGTGCCAGCAGTCACGCCGGGACAGGGAATGAAAAACTGTTTTTT
>TRBJ1-1|TRBV27|-|-|13
CASRIQGNTEAFF
TGTGCCAGCAGAATACAGGGGAACACTGAAGCTTTCTTT